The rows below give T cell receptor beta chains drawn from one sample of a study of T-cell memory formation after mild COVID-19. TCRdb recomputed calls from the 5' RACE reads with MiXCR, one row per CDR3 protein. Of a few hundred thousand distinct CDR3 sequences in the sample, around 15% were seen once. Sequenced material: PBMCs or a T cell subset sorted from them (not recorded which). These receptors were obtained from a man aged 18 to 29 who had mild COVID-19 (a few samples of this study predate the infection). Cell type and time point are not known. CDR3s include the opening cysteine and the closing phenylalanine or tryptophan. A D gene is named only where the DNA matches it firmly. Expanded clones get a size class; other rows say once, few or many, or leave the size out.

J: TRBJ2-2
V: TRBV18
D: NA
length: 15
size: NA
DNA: TGTGCCAGCTCACGGGAGACTTTGAACACCGGGGAGCTGTTTTTT
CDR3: CASSRETLNTGELFF

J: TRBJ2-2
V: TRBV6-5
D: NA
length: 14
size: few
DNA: TGTGCCAGCAGTAAGCCAGGATTGGCCGGGGAGCTGTTTTTT
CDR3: CASSKPGLAGELFF

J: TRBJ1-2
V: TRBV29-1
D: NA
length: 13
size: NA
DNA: TGCAGCGGATGGATAGTGGATAACTATGGCTACACCTTC
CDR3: CSGWIVDNYGYTF

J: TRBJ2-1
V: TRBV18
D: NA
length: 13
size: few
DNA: TGTGCCAGCTCACCTTCTCCTTGGGGGGAGCAGTTCTTC
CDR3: CASSPSPWGEQFF

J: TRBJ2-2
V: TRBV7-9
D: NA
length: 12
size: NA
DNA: TGTGCCAGCAGCTTTAAGACCGGGGAGCTGTTTTTT
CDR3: CASSFKTGELFF

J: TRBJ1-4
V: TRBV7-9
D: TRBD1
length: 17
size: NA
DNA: TGTGCCAGCAGATCCCGGGACAGGGTTGGAACTAATGAAAAACTGTTTTTT
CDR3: CASRSRDRVGTNEKLFF

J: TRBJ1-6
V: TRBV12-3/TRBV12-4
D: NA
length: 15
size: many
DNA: TGTGCCAGCACCCCATTCGGGGAGTCGAATTCACCCCTCCACTTT
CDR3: CASTPFGESNSPLHF

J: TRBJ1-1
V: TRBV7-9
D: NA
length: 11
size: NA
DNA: TGTGCCAGCAGCCCCGCCTTTGAAGCTTTCTTT
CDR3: CASSPAFEAFF

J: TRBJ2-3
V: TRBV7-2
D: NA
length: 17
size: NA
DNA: TGTGCCAGCAGCTCTACGGGTCGGGGACCGGGGGCAGATACGCAGTATTTT
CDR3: CASSSTGRGPGADTQYF

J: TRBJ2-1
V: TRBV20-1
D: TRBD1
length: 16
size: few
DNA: TGCAGTGCTAGACGCCGGGACAGAAGCTCCTACAATGAGCAGTTCTTC
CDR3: CSARRRDRSSYNEQFF

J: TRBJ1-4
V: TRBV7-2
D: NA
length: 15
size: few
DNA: TGTGCCAGCAGCCTAACAGCAATACCTAATGAAAAACTGTTTTTT
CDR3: CASSLTAIPNEKLFF

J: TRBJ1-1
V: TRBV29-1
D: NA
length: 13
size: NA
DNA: TGCAGCGTTAGGACGACAGAATACACTGAAGCTTTCTTT
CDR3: CSVRTTEYTEAFF

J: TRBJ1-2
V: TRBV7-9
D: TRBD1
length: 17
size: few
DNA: TGTGCCAGCAGCTCCCGTCGACAGGGGCCATTTGGCTATGGCTACACCTTC
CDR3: CASSSRRQGPFGYGYTF

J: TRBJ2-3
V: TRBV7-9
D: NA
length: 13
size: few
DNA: TGTGCCAGCAGCATTAGCCAGGCAGATACGCAGTATTTT
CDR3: CASSISQADTQYF

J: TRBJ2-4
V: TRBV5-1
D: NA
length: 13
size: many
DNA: TGCGCCAGCAGCTCTTCGACAGGTTGGGTTCAGTACTTC
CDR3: CASSSSTGWVQYF

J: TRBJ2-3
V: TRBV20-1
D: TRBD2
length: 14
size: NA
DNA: TGCCCCGTGGGACGAAGCGGGGACGGGGATACGCAGTATTTT
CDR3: CPVGRSGDGDTQYF

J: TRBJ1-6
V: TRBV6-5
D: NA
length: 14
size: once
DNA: TGTGCCAGCAGTTACCGGCCTCTCTCTTCACCCCTCCACTTT
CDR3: CASSYRPLSSPLHF

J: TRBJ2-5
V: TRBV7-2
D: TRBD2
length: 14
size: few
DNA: TGTGCCAGCAGACTAGCGGGGGTTCAAGAGACCCAGTACTTC
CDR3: CASRLAGVQETQYF

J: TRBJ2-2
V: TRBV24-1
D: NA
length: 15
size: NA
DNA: TGTGCCACCAGTGATTCCCCAGGGCTAACCGGGGAGCTGTTTTTT
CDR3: CATSDSPGLTGELFF

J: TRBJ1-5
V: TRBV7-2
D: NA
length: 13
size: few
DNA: TGTGCCAGCAGCTCTGGGATCCATCAGCCCCAGCATTTT
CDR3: CASSSGIHQPQHF

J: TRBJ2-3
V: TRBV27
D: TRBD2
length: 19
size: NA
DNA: TGTGCCAGCAGTTCCCGGACTAGCGGGGGCCCTCGCACGCCAGATACGCAGTATTTT
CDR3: CASSSRTSGGPRTPDTQYF

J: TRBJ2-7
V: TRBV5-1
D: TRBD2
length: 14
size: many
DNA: TGCGCCAGCAGCACTCCGGGGGGCTCCTACGAGCAGTACTTC
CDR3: CASSTPGGSYEQYF

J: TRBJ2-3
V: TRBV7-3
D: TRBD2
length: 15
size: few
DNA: TGTGCCAGCAGCTCGTTAGCGGGGTACACAGATACGCAGTATTTT
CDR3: CASSSLAGYTDTQYF

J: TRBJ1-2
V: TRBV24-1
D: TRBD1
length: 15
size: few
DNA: TGTGCCACCAGTGATTTGAGGGACAGGGTTCCTGGCTACACCTTC
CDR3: CATSDLRDRVPGYTF

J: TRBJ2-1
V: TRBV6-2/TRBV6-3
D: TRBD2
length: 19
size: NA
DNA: TGTGCCAGCAGTTATCCCCGTGCCGCCGGCGTGGCGGGGGGTCAGGAGCAGTTCTTC
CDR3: CASSYPRAAGVAGGQEQFF

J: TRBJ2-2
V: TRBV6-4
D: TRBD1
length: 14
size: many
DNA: TGTGCCAGCAGTGACGGACAGGGGGCCGGGGAGCTGTTTTTT
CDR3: CASSDGQGAGELFF

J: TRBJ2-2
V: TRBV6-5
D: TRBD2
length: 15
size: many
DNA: TGTGCCAGCAGTCCCGCGGGAGCTAACACCGGGGAGCTGTTTTTT
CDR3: CASSPAGANTGELFF

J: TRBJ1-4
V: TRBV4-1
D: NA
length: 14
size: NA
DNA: TGCGCCAGCAGCCGGAAAGACACTAATGAAAAACTGTTTTTT
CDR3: CASSRKDTNEKLFF

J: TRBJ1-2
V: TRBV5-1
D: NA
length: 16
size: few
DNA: TGCGCCAGCAGCCTCCTCCGGGGAACGAAGCAGTATGGCTACACCTTC
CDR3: CASSLLRGTKQYGYTF

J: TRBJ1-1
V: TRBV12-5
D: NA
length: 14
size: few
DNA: TGTGCTAGTGGTCTGGAGGGGGGCTACACTGAAGCTTTCTTT
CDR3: CASGLEGGYTEAFF

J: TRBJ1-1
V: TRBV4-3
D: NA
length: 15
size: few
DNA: TGCGCCAGCAGCCAGATTAGGGGGATCTCCTTTGAAGCTTTCTTT
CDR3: CASSQIRGISFEAFF

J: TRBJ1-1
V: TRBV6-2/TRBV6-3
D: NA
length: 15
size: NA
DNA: TGTGCCAGCAGTTACTCGCTAGGGCTAAACACTGAAGCTTTCTTT
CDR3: CASSYSLGLNTEAFF

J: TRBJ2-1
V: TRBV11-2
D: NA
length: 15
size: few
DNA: TGTGCCAGCAGCTCTCTCCGGGGCAACCACAATGAGCAGTTCTTC
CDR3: CASSSLRGNHNEQFF

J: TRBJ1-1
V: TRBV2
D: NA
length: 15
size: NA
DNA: TGTGCCAGCTCGACTCTGCGTCGCATGAACACTGAAGCTTTCTTT
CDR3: CASSTLRRMNTEAFF

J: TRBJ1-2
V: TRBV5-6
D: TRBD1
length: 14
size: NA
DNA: TGTGCCAGCAGCTTGGGACAGGGTGTCTATGGCTACACCTTC
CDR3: CASSLGQGVYGYTF

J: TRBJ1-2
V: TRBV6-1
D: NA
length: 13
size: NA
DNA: TGTGCCAGCAGCTTCGACGGATCCTATGGCTACACCTTC
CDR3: CASSFDGSYGYTF

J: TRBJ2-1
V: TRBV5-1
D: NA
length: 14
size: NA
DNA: TGCGCCAGCAGCTTCATACGGGGGGCCGATGAGCAGTTCTTC
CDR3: CASSFIRGADEQFF

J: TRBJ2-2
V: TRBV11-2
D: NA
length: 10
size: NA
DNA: TGTGCCAGCGCCAGGGAAAAGCTGTTTTTT
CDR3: CASAREKLFF

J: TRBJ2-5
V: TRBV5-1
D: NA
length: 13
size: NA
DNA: TGCGCCAGCAGCTCGACAGCATCAGAGACCCAGTACTTC
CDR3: CASSSTASETQYF

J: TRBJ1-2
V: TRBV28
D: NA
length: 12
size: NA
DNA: TGTGCCAACGAAGACGGCCAGCGGGGCTACACCTTC
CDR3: CANEDGQRGYTF

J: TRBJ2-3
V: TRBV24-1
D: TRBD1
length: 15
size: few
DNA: TGTGCCACCAGTGATCGGGACAGGGAGGGTGATACGCAGTATTTT
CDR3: CATSDRDREGDTQYF